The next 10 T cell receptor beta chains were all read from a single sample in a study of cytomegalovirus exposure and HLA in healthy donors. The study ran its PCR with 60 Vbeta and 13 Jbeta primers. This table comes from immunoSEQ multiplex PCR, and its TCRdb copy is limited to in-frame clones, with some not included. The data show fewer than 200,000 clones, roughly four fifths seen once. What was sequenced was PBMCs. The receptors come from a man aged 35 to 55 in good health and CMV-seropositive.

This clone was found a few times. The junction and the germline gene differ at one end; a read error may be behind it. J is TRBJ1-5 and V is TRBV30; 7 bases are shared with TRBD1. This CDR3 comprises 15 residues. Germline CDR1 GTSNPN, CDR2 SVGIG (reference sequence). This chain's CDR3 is CAWSLGGGGNQPQHF. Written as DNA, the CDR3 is TGTGCCTGGAGTCTCGGAGGAGGGGGCAACCAGCCCCAGCATTTT.

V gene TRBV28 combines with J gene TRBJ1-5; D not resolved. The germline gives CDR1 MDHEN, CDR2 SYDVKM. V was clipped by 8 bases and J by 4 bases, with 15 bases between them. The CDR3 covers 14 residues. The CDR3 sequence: CASRYSTENQPQHF. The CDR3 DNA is TGTGCCAGCCGGTACTCAACAGAAAATCAGCCCCAGCATTTT.

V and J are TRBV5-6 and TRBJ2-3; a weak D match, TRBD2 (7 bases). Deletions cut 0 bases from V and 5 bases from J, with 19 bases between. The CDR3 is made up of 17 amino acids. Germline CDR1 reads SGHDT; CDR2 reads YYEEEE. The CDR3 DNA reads TGTGCCAGCAGCTTGGTTTCTGGGGGGGCGCTTGGAGATACGCAGTATTTT. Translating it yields CASSLVSGGALGDTQYF.

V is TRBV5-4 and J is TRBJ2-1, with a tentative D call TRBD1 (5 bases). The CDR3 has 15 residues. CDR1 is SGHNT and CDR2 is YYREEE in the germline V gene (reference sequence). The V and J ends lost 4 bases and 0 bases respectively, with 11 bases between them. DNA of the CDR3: TGTGCCAGCAGCCAACAGGTGAGCTCCTACAATGAGCAGTTCTTC. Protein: CASSQQVSSYNEQFF.

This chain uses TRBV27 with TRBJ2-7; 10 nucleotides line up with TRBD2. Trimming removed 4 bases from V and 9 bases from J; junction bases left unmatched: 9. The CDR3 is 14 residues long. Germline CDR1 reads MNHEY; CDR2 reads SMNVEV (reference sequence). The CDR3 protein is CASSYGASGRVQYF. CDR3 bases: TGTGCCAGCAGTTACGGGGCTAGCGGGAGAGTGCAGTACTTC.

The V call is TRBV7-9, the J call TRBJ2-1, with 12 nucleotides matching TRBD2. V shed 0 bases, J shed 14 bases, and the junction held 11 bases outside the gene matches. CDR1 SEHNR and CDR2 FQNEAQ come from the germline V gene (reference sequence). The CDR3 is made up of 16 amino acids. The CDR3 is CASSLAEASGRAREFF. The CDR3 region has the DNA TGTGCCAGCAGCTTAGCGGAGGCTAGCGGGAGGGCCCGAGAGTTCTTC.

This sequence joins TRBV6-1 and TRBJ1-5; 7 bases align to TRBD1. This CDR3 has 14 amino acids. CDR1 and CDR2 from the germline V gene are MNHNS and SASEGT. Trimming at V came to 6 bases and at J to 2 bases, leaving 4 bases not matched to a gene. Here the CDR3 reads CASRPGTGNQPQHF. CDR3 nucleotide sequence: TGTGCCAGCAGGCCCGGGACAGGCAATCAGCCCCAGCATTTT.

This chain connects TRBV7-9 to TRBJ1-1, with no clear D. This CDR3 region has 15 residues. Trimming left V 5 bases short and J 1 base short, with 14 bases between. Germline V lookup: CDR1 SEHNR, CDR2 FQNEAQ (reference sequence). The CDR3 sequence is CASSIEGNWNTEAFF. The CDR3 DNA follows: TGTGCCAGCAGCATCGAGGGAAACTGGAACACTGAAGCTTTCTTT.

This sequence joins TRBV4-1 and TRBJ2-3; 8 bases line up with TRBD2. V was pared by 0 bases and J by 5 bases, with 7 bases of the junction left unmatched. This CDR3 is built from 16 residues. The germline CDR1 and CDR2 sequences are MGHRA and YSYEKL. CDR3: CASSQEFSGIVDTQYF. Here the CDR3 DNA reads TGCGCCAGCAGCCAAGAGTTTAGCGGGATCGTAGATACGCAGTATTTT.

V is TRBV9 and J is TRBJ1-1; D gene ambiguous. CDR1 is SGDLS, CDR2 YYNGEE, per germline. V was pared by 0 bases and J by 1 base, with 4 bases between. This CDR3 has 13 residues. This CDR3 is CASSVDRNTEAFF. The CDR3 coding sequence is TGTGCCAGCAGCGTAGATCGGAACACTGAAGCTTTCTTT.